The T cell receptor (beta chain) described here comes from a study of T-cell memory formation after mild COVID-19. Study-level results: The CD4+ clones that contracted clustered mainly within CM and EM, and the CD8+ clones concentrated in EMRA. The study detected some responding clones in pre-infection memory, suggesting cross-reactive memory joined.

The CDR3 runs 16 residues. Germline assignment: CDR1 MNHNS and CDR2 SASEGT. Germline trimming cut 6 bases from V and 4 bases from J; bases unmatched to any gene: 10. There are a few counts of this clonotype. Its matching antigen is unknown. TCRdb redid the calling of the 5' RACE reads with MiXCR, one entry per CDR3 protein. This sample yields over 350,000 distinct CDR3 sequences, of which roughly 26% are seen a single time; around 8.7% belongs to the top ten. V gene TRBV6-1 combines with J gene TRBJ1-5; TRBD1 agrees at 9 bases. The clonotype was recovered from an adult woman who had mild COVID-19 (a few samples of this study predate the infection). Cell type and time point are not known. The sequencing sample was made of PBMCs or a T cell subset sorted from them (not recorded which). The CDR3 sequence is CASRDIRQGGNQPQHF. CDR3 in DNA: TGTGCCAGCAGAGATATAAGACAGGGGGGAAATCAGCCCCAGCATTTT.